This note documents a single T cell receptor beta chain sequence. This entry is derived from a study of blood T cell repertoires in COVID-19. About the research overall: The samples span acute and convalescent COVID-19 from the United States, Italy and Spain. Sample material is recorded as cDNA or gDNA derived from T cells, B-cell-depleted T cells, or PBMCs.

There are 18 residues in the CDR3. Germline V CDR1 and CDR2: SGDLS, YYNGEE. J was trimmed by 4 bases and V by 4 bases; bases with no gene match: 10. Original processing notes: Estimation of nucleated cell counts relied on the amplification of reference gene primers. Assay: immunoSEQ multiplex PCR; the TCRdb copy retains only in-frame clones and omits some. V, J and clone size reflect that table, while D and trimming were determined from the DNA. The sample shows 300,000 or so clones, just under 85% of them seen only once. Sequencing input: peripheral blood. The chain couples TRBV9 to TRBJ2-2; TRBD2 matches at 13 bases. The origin of this receptor is a woman in her fifties or sixties with active or convalescent COVID-19. The CDR3 sequence is CASSPRTSGRVGTGELFF. CDR3 nucleotide sequence: TGTGCCAGCAGCCCCCGGACTAGCGGGAGAGTAGGCACCGGGGAGCTGTTTTTT.